This T cell receptor beta chain was observed in a study of blood T cell repertoires in COVID-19. The CDR3 is 17 amino acids. Germline trimming cut 4 bases from V and 1 base from J; bases unmatched to any gene: 7. Germline CDR1 and CDR2: SGHTA and FQGNSA. Measured with immunoSEQ multiplex PCR; TCRdb has only the in-frame clones, and not every one. The sample consists of some 250,000 clones, 81% of them appearing once. The sequence was collected from a woman older than 75 with acute or convalescent COVID-19. This chain connects TRBV7-2 to TRBJ2-2; TRBD1 agrees at 9 bases. Sequencing used peripheral blood. CDR3 region: CASSSRPGQGNTGELFF. CDR3 in DNA: TGTGCCAGCAGCTCTAGGCCGGGACAGGGGAACACCGGGGAGCTGTTTTTT. The variable domain in full, completed from reference TRBV7-2 and TRBJ2-2, reads GAGVSQSPSNKVTEKGKDVELRCDPISGHTALYWYRQSLGQGLEFLIYFQGNSAPDKSGLPSDRFSAERTGGSVSTLTIQRTQQEDSAVYLCASSSRPGQGNTGELFFGEGSRLTVL.